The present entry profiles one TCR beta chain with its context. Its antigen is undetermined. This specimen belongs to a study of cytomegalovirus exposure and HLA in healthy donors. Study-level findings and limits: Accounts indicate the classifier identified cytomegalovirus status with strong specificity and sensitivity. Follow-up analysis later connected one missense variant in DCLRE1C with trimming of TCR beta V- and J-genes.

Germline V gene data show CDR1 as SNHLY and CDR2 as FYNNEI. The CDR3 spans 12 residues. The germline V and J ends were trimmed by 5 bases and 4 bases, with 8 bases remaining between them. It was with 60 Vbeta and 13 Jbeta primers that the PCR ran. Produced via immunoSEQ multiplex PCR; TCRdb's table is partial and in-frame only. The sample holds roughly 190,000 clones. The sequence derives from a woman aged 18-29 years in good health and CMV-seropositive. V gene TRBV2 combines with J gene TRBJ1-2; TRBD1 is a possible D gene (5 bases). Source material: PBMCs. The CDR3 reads CASSRTSYGYTF. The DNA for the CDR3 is TGTGCCAGCAGTAGGACAAGCTATGGCTACACCTTC.